This T cell receptor (beta chain) was recovered during a study of shared clonotypes between healthy human individuals. Study in general: Plates per donor: three CD4 naive, three CD4 memory, two CD8 naive, one CD8 memory.

About this clone: Antigen unknown.

Between the trimmed V and J ends, which lost 6 bases and 7 bases, there was a span of 15 bases. There are 13 residues in the CDR3. In germline, CDR1 is LNHDA, CDR2 SQIVND (reference sequence). Overall study findings and caveats: The study generally estimated greater richness for naive than memory subsets. Unshared clonotypes carried lower generation probabilities than those common to all four donors.

Original analysis: Filtering differed for immunoSEQ, which gave only junction sequences without quality scores. The protocol was immunoSEQ multiplex PCR, while the TCRdb copy is restricted to in-frame clones and leaves out a portion. The V and J calls and clone size are taken from that table; D and trimming were inferred from the DNA. Of some 1 million clones in the sample, 70% to 80% were seen once. This sequence was found in a young man in good health. Sequenced material: memory CD4+ T cells sorted from blood. Regarding subset: CD45RA-negative fraction. This rearrangement joins TRBV19 to TRBJ1-1; a possible D gene is TRBD1 (6 bases). For the CDR3, the DNA is TGTGCCAGTAGGACGATCCGGGACATTGAAGCTTTCTTT. This codes for CASRTIRDIEAFF.